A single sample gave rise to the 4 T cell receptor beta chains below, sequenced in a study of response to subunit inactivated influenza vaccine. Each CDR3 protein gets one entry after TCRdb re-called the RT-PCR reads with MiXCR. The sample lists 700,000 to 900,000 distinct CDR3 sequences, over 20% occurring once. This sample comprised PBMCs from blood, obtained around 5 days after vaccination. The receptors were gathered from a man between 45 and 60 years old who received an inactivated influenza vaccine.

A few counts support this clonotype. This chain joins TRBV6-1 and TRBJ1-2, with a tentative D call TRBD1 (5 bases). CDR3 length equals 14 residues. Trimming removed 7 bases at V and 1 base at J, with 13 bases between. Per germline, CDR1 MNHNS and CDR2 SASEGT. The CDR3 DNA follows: TGTGCCAGCACCATCTCGGGGGGTAACTATGGCTACACCTTC. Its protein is CASTISGGNYGYTF.

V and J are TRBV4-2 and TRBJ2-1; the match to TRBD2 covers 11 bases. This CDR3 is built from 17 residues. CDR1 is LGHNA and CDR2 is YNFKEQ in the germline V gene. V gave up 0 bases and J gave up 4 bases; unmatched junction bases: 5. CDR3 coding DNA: TGTGCCAGCAGCCAAGATCAGGGGACTAGCGGTTACAATGAGCAGTTCTTC. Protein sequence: CASSQDQGTSGYNEQFF.

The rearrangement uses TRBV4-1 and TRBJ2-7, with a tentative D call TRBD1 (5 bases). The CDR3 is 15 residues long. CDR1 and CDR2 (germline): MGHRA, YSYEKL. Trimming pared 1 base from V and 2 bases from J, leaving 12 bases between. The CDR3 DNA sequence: TGCGCCAGCAGCCAAGTAGGGCAGGGTGCCTACGAGCAGTACTTC. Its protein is CASSQVGQGAYEQYF.

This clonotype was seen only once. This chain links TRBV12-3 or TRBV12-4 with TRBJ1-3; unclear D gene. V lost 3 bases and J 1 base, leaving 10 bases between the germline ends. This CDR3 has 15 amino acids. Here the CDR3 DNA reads TGTGCCAGCAGTTTTCTCGCAGCGTCTGGAAACACCATATATTTT. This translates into CASSFLAASGNTIYF.